This T cell receptor (beta chain) was captured by sequencing in a study of identical twins. Template switching, a step in the protocol, added a universal primer site, and cDNA carried unique molecular identifiers. Each CDR3 protein is one row after TCRdb ran MiXCR on the 5' RACE reads. This sample has some 500,000 distinct CDR3 sequences, with about 20% found just once. Study-wide points: A lower insertion count was a feature of abundant cord blood beta clonotypes, with no such feature in memory repertoires.

This clonotype was detected many times. Its specificity is not known. This CDR3 is built from 14 residues. Trimming left V 0 bases short and J 5 bases short, with 8 bases between. The V gene's germline CDR1 is SGHRS and CDR2 YFSETQ. These data were also reused for a study on T cells expressing NK-cell markers. That publication notes: Sequenced donors, eight in total, included seven who were HCMV-seropositive and one who was seronegative. The leading position in the CD3+CD56-NKG2C+ fraction of several donors also went to these clonotypes.

The TCR comes from a young woman in good health. The chain employs TRBV5-1 and TRBJ2-2; D is uncertain. Sequencing was done on a sample of CD4+ T cells sorted from blood. CDR3 in DNA: TGCGCCAGCAGCTTGGAGGGCTCAACCGGGGAGCTGTTTTTT. Translated, it gives CASSLEGSTGELFF.